A selection of T cell receptor beta chains follows, all from one sample in a study of T cell repertoires in cytomegalovirus infection. One entry per CDR3 protein results from TCRdb running MiXCR on the reads. Counted here are fewer than 200,000 distinct CDR3 sequences, roughly 19% occurring once; the ten biggest clones make up around 3.2%. Sequencing was carried out using PBMCs. The receptors were gathered from a human donor in good health (CMV status not recorded). Some clones in this sample may be carry-over from other donors' samples. Both conserved end residues are part of each CDR3. A D gene is named only where the DNA matches it firmly. Not all rows give a size; the values are once, few, many and, for expanded clones, a class.

>few|NA|TRBJ2-1|TRBV5-5
CASSRLRGYNEQFF
TGTGCCAGCAGCCGTCTGCGGGGTTACAATGAGCAGTTCTTC
>NA|NA|TRBJ1-3|TRBV5-1
CASSSRDGSGNTIYF
TGCGCCAGCAGCTCACGGGACGGCTCTGGAAACACCATATATTTT
>NA|TRBD1|TRBJ2-7|TRBV28
CASSRTGSYEQYF
TGTGCCAGCAGCCGGACAGGGTCGTACGAGCAGTACTTC
>many|NA|TRBJ1-2|TRBV7-6
CASSFRGDYGYTF
TGTGCCAGCAGCTTCCGAGGCGACTATGGCTACACCTTC
>NA|NA|TRBJ1-2|TRBV29-1
CSVATDFQQGNYGYTF
TGCAGCGTTGCTACTGACTTCCAACAGGGTAACTATGGCTACACCTTC
>few|TRBD2|TRBJ2-1|TRBV20-1
CSARSWSVGTSGNEQFF
TGCAGTGCTAGGTCGTGGTCAGTGGGGACTAGCGGCAATGAGCAGTTCTTC
>NA|NA|TRBJ2-4|TRBV7-2
CASSLGLQGNQYF
TGTGCCAGCAGCTTAGGACTACAGGGTAATCAGTACTTC
>many|NA|TRBJ1-6|TRBV11-2
CASSPTVAGNSPLHF
TGTGCCAGCAGCCCGACAGTGGCTGGCAATTCACCCCTCCACTTT
>few|NA|TRBJ1-5|TRBV9
CASSVGGRNNQPQHF
TGTGCCAGCAGCGTAGGGGGGCGGAACAATCAGCCCCAGCATTTT
>few|NA|TRBJ1-4|TRBV6-5
CASSYRGATNEKLFF
TGTGCCAGCAGTTACAGGGGAGCAACTAATGAAAAACTGTTTTTT
>NA|TRBD1|TRBJ2-7|TRBV25-1
CASSAITGDEQYF
TGTGCCAGCAGTGCCATCACAGGGGACGAGCAGTACTTC
>many|TRBD1|TRBJ1-1|TRBV7-9
CASSPTGARKTEAFF
TGTGCCAGCAGCCCTACAGGGGCCCGGAAGACTGAAGCTTTCTTT
>many|NA|TRBJ1-5|TRBV7-2
CASSKTRQVNQPQHF
TGTGCCAGCAGCAAGACCCGACAGGTCAATCAGCCCCAGCATTTT
>NA|TRBD1|TRBJ2-1|TRBV5-1
CASSLGAGGADNEQFF
TGCGCCAGCAGCTTGGGGGCAGGGGGCGCAGACAATGAGCAGTTCTTC
>NA|NA|TRBJ2-7|TRBV20-1
CSALWRLSYEQYF
TGCAGTGCTCTCTGGCGACTATCCTACGAGCAGTACTTC
>few|TRBD2|TRBJ2-7|TRBV7-9
CASSSTSGASYEQYF
TGTGCCAGCAGCTCGACTAGCGGGGCCTCCTACGAGCAGTACTTC
>many|NA|TRBJ2-7|TRBV28
CASTTASPLEQYF
TGTGCCAGCACGACCGCGAGCCCTCTCGAGCAGTACTTC
>NA|NA|TRBJ2-5|TRBV7-9
CASSTDTETQYF
TGTGCCAGCAGCACGGACACGGAGACCCAGTACTTC
>few|NA|TRBJ2-3|TRBV28
CASSSGTSWDTQYF
TGTGCCAGCAGCTCCGGGACGTCTTGGGATACGCAGTATTTT
>NA|TRBD2|TRBJ2-7|TRBV6-6
CASSPAGGIYEQYF
TGTGCCAGCAGCCCAGCCGGGGGGATCTACGAGCAGTACTTC
>NA|NA|TRBJ1-1|TRBV7-9
CASSPRDGLLNTEAFF
TGTGCCAGCAGCCCGAGGGACGGTCTTTTGAACACTGAAGCTTTCTTT
>NA|NA|TRBJ1-4|TRBV12-3/TRBV12-4
CASSLEVPGIAKLFF
TGTGCCAGCAGCCTTGAGGTCCCGGGCATAGCAAAACTGTTTTTT
>NA|NA|TRBJ1-4|TRBV2
CASSEGAIWRLREKLFF
TGTGCCAGCAGTGAAGGGGCCATCTGGCGCCTTCGTGAAAAACTGTTTTTT
>many|NA|TRBJ2-7|TRBV19
CASSADTTSQYEQYF
TGTGCCAGTAGTGCTGACACTACTTCCCAGTACGAGCAGTACTTC
>NA|TRBD1|TRBJ1-1|TRBV6-2/TRBV6-3
CASSKGARTEAFF
TGTGCCAGCAGTAAGGGGGCGAGGACTGAAGCTTTCTTT
>many|NA|TRBJ2-1|TRBV7-2
CASSLVFRDEQFF
TGTGCCAGCAGCTTAGTTTTTCGGGACGAGCAGTTCTTC
>few|TRBD2|TRBJ2-7|TRBV12-3/TRBV12-4
CASTYGGTSYEQYF
TGTGCCAGCACCTACGGGGGGACCTCCTACGAGCAGTACTTC
>few|NA|TRBJ1-1|TRBV6-6
CASSYQGFGNTEAFF
TGTGCCAGCAGTTATCAGGGTTTTGGGAACACTGAAGCTTTCTTT
>NA|NA|TRBJ2-3|TRBV7-2
CASNLYADTQYF
TGTGCCAGCAACTTGTACGCAGATACGCAGTATTTT
>NA|NA|TRBJ1-1|TRBV7-3
CASSPHRITDTEAFF
TGTGCCAGCAGTCCCCATAGAATTACTGACACTGAAGCTTTCTTT
>once|TRBD1|TRBJ2-7|TRBV19
CASSVTGSAYEQYF
TGTGCCAGTAGTGTGACAGGGAGTGCGTACGAGCAGTACTTC
>NA|NA|TRBJ1-2|TRBV12-3/TRBV12-4
CASSPTIDSYGYTF
TGTGCCAGCAGCCCCACCATCGACAGCTATGGCTACACCTTC
>few|NA|TRBJ2-5|TRBV7-2
CASSSFETQYF
TGTGCCAGCAGCTCCTTCGAGACCCAGTACTTC
>many|NA|TRBJ1-1|TRBV7-2
CASRPGGTNTEAFF
TGTGCCAGCAGACCCGGGGGGACGAACACTGAAGCTTTCTTT
>many|NA|TRBJ1-6|TRBV7-8
CASQQGRSSYNSPLHF
TGTGCCAGTCAACAGGGACGGAGCTCCTATAATTCACCCCTCCACTTT
>few|NA|TRBJ1-1|TRBV2
CASGRNMNTEAFF
TGTGCCTCCGGGAGAAATATGAACACTGAAGCTTTCTTT
>few|TRBD2|TRBJ2-1|TRBV7-2
CASSSLAGYNEQFF
TGTGCCAGCAGCTCCCTAGCGGGGTACAATGAGCAGTTCTTC
>NA|NA|TRBJ1-1|TRBV12-3/TRBV12-4
CASRRIGQPDGEAFF
TGTGCCAGCAGGCGAATAGGACAACCGGATGGTGAAGCTTTCTTT
>NA|NA|TRBJ2-5|TRBV12-3/TRBV12-4
CASSFAMTETQYF
TGTGCCAGCAGTTTTGCAATGACGGAGACCCAGTACTTC
>NA|TRBD1|TRBJ2-5|TRBV11-2
CASSLGADRSQETQYF
TGTGCCAGCAGCTTAGGGGCGGACAGGTCCCAAGAGACCCAGTACTTC
>few|TRBD1|TRBJ1-2|TRBV12-3/TRBV12-4
CASSLEGTGGIGGYTF
TGTGCCAGCAGTTTAGAGGGGACAGGGGGTATTGGAGGCTACACCTTC